This T cell receptor beta chain was documented in a study of T cells after yellow fever vaccination. Study-level results: Highly abundant clonotypes carried over from the bulk population could end up in FACS-sorted repertoires as contaminants. Re-detected after boosting: most primary clones, almost 98% of CD4 and about 85% of CD8.

About this clonotype: Its antigen is currently unknown.

TCRdb re-called the 5' RACE reads with MiXCR, one entry per CDR3 protein. The sample records just under 600,000 distinct CDR3 sequences, about 14% being singletons. Sequenced here: PBMCs, sampled on the day of the yellow fever booster vaccination. The TCR comes from a man aged 30-40 years who received the YFV17D yellow fever vaccine.

The CDR3 DNA sequence: TGTGCCAGCTCAGCCTCAGGGGGCACTGAAGCTTTCTTT. This codes for CASSASGGTEAFF. This chain connects TRBV18 to TRBJ1-1; 7 bases match TRBD1. Per the germline V gene, CDR1 is KGHSH and CDR2 is LQKENI. This CDR3 is 13 amino acids long. V lost 5 bases and J lost 4; bases outside the gene matches: 4.